This T cell receptor beta chain was identified during a study of patients and donors after allogeneic stem cell transplantation. Germline V CDR1 and CDR2: MDHEN, SYDVKM. The V segment lost 5 bases and the J segment 3 bases; nucleotides outside the gene matches: 7. This CDR3 region has 15 residues. One entry per CDR3 protein results from TCRdb running MiXCR on the RT-PCR reads. The sample contains about a million distinct CDR3 sequences, over 15% of which appear only once. Specimen: blood, either unsorted or a sorted T cell fraction (not recorded which). The chain uses TRBV28 and TRBJ2-7; 10 bases align to TRBD1. The source is a human donor who was either an allogeneic HSCT recipient or a stem cell or donor lymphocyte infusion donor (not recorded which). It is not recorded whose cells these are; they may come from a transplant donor. The CDR3 sequence: CASSRPGQGLYEQYF. CDR3 sequence (DNA): TGTGCCAGCAGTAGGCCGGGACAGGGGCTCTACGAGCAGTACTTC.